The sequence of this T cell receptor (beta chain) was determined in a study of T-cell memory formation after mild COVID-19. General study points: Contracting CD4+ clones were located mainly in CM and EM, and CD8+ clones in EMRA.

This clonotype was counted at least ten times. Its cognate antigen is unknown. Per the germline V gene, CDR1 is SGHRS and CDR2 is YFSETQ. The CDR3 spans 16 residues. V shed 0 bases and J 5 bases; nucleotides not matched to a gene: 4. A single record per CDR3 protein comes from TCRdb applying MiXCR to the 5' RACE reads. The data show around 440,000 distinct CDR3 sequences, 15% to 20% seen once. Input material: PBMCs or a T cell subset sorted from them (not recorded which). The rearrangement joins TRBV5-1 to TRBJ2-1, with 11 bases identical to TRBD2. This TCR came from an adult woman who had mild COVID-19 (a few samples of this study predate the infection). Cell type and time point are not known. CDR3 in DNA: TGCGCCAGCAGCTTGGGAGGGACTAGCGGACACAATGAGCAGTTCTTC. It codes for CASSLGGTSGHNEQFF.